This TCR beta chain was captured by sequencing in a study of early T cells in non-severe SARS-CoV-2 infection listed by TCRdb under 2021. Regarding the complete study: Because TCR sequencing relied on bulk RNA taken from unsorted whole blood, pairing of alpha and beta chains was not possible. Summary of the overall study and its limitations: VDJdb matching was skewed toward anti-spike CD8 responses and likely underestimated virus-specific expansions by missing private and CD4 specificities.

A case-control design nested within a healthcare worker cohort in London, UK, was used, with weekly nasopharyngeal swab PCR tests and blood sampling performed. Healthcare workers were recruited between 23 and 31 March 2020, during the week of the UK lockdown, and were followed weekly for up to roughly 15 weeks. The germline V gene yields SGHTA for CDR1 and FQGNSA for CDR2. The CDR3 measures 14 amino acids from cysteine to phenylalanine. Only the CDR3 DNA stays, 42 bases, in frame from base 1. V and J are trimmed by 8 bases and 4 bases, and the gene matches miss 10 bases of the junction. To prepare the library, 5' RACE was applied. The listed sequencing device is NextSeq 500. Unique molecular identifiers were attached to individual cDNA molecules in the TCR library protocol so that sequencing error and PCR bias could be corrected. Both TCR alpha and beta chains were sequenced, and tight co-correlation was observed between alpha and beta sequence abundances in each sample. As for how the authors treated the data: Decombinator V4 was used to annotate TCR sequences for V gene, J gene and CDR3. Expanded TCRs were defined as changing significantly between any two time points under a Poisson model with p below 0.0001. TCR abundances were normalised to the total number of TCRs sequenced in each sample and reported as counts per million. TRAV1-2 paired with TRAJ12, TRAJ20 or TRAJ33 defined MAIT TCRs, while TRAV10 paired with TRAJ18 defined iNKT TCRs. VDJdb, accessed on 1 November 2021, was searched for TCRs annotated for CMV, EBV and SARS-CoV-2, and TCRs annotated for more than one antigen were excluded. TCRdb reworked the public reads: Q25 trimming with fastp, MiXCR clone assembly, productive beta chains retained. Records with the same CDR3 protein are collapsed into one entry carrying the most frequent genes and DNA. In this record, the V and J calls reflect TCRdb's handling and not the investigators' own analysis. In this sample the table shows under 50,000 distinct CDR3 sequences, 4.5% to 7% of which occur a single time. Of the sample, roughly 4.5% falls within the top ten clones.

This clonotype has more than one count but fewer than ten. It lacks a known antigen. No base quality information exists; no much larger clone differs at one position. The clonotype comes from an adult who was a healthcare worker with PCR-confirmed SARS-CoV-2 infection or an uninfected control (not recorded which). The receptor chain draws on TRBV7-2 and TRBJ2-7, and 8 junctional nucleotides match TRBD2. Sequencing was performed on whole blood. The DNA sequence is given as TGTGCCAGCCGGCTTCTTGGGACTAGGTACGAGCAGTACTTC. It specifies CASRLLGTRYEQYF.